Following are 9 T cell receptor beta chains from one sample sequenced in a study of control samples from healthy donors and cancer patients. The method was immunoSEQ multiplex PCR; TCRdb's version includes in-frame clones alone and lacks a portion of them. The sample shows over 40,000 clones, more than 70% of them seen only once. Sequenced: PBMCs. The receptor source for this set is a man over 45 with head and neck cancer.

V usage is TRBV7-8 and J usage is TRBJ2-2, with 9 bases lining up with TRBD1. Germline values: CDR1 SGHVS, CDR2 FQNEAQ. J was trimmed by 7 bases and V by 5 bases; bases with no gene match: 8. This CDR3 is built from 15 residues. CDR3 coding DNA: TGTGCCAGCAGCCCACGGACAGGGGAGGGCGGGGAGCTGTTTTTT. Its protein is CASSPRTGEGGELFF.

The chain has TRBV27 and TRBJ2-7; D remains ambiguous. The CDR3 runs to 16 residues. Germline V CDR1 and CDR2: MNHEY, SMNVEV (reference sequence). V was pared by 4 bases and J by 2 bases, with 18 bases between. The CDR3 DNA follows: TGTGCCAGCAGTTACGGGTCCTCTTTGAACCCCTACGAGCAGTACTTC. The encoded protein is CASSYGSSLNPYEQYF.

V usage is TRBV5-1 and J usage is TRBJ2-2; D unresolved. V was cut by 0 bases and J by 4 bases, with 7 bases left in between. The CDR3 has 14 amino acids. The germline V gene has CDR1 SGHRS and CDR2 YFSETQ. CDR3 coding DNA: TGCGCCAGCAGCTTGGCCGGAACCACCGGGGAGCTGTTTTTT. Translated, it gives CASSLAGTTGELFF. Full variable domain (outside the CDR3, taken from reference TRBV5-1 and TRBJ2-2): KAGVTQTPRYLIKTRGQQVTLSCSPISGHRSVSWYQQTPGQGLQFLFEYFSETQRNKGNFPGRFSGRQFSNSRSEMNVSTLELGDSALYLCASSLAGTTGELFFGEGSRLTVL.

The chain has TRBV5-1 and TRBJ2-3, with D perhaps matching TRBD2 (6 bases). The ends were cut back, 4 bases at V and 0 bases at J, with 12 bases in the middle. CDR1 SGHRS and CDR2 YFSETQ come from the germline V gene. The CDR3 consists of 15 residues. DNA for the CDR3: TGCGCCAGCAGCGCGGGACCAATCAGCACAGATACGCAGTATTTT. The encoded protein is CASSAGPISTDTQYF.

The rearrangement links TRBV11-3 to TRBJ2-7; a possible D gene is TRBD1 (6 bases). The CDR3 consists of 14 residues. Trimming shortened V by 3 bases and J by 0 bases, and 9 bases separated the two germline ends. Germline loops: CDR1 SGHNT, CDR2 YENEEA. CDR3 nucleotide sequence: TGTGCCAGCAGCTTTAACAGGGACTCCTACGAGCAGTACTTC. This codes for CASSFNRDSYEQYF.

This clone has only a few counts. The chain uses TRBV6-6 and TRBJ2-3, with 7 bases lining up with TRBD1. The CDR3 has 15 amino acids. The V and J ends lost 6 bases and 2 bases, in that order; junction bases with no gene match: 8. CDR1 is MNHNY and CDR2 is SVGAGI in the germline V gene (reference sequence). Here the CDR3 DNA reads TGTGCCAGCAGCCTGATTGGACAGGTCACAGATACGCAGTATTTT. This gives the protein CASSLIGQVTDTQYF.

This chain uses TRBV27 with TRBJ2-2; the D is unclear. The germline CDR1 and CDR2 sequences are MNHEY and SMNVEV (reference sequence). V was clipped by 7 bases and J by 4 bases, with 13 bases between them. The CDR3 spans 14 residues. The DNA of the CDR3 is TGTGCCAGCACCAACGGACGGAGCACCGGGGAGCTGTTTTTT. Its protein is CASTNGRSTGELFF.

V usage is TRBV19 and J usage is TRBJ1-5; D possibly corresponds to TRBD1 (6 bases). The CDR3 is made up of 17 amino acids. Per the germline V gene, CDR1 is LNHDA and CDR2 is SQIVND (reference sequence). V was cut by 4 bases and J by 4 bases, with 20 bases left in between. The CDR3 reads CASSTDRSRAGNQPQHF. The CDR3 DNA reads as TGTGCCAGTAGTACAGACAGGTCCAGGGCCGGTAATCAGCCCCAGCATTTT. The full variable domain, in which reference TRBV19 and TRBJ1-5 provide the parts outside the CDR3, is DGGITQSPKYLFRKEGQNVTLSCEQNLNHDAMYWYRQDPGQGLRLIYYSQIVNDFQKGDIAEGYSVSREKKESFPLTVTSAQKNPTAFYLCASSTDRSRAGNQPQHFGDGTRLSIL.

The CDR3, as DNA: TGCGCCAGCAGCGATAATACTGGAAACACCATATATTTT. It specifies CASSDNTGNTIYF. V usage is TRBV4-1 and J usage is TRBJ1-3, with D hard to call. The CDR3 length is 13 residues. Germline CDR1 MGHRA, CDR2 YSYEKL. Trimming took off 5 bases at V and 2 bases at J, with 7 bases between the two ends.